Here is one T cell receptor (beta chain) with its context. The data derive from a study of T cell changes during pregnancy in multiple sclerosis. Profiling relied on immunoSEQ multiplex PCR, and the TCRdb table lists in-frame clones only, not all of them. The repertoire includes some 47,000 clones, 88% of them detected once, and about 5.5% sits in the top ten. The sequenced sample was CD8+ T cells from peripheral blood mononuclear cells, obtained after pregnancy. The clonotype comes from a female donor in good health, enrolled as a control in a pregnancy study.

The CDR3: CASTLGGYNEQFF. The CDR3 DNA follows: TGTGCCAGCACCTTAGGGGGCTACAATGAGCAGTTCTTC. The chain recombines TRBV5-6 with TRBJ2-1; possible D gene TRBD1, 6 bases. This CDR3 region has 13 residues. CDR1 and CDR2 (germline): SGHDT, YYEEEE. Trimming stripped 6 bases from V and 3 bases from J, with 10 bases between.